These 17 T cell receptor beta chains originate from one sample sequenced in a study of human T cells and chemical hapten exposure. Documented time point: pre-sensitization, week 0. Treatment indicated: therapeutic diphenylcyclopropenone sensitization with weekly scalp DPC. TCRdb reanalysed the RACE reads using MiXCR and keeps one entry per CDR3 protein. Of 300,000 to 450,000 distinct CDR3 sequences listed, about 5.1% are singletons. This specimen was whole blood, taken in connection with sensitization to the hapten diphenylcyclopropenone (DPC). The receptors come from a woman in her forties or fifties with alopecia areata. Some clones in this sample may be carry-over from other donors' samples.

This chain connects TRBV7-2 to TRBJ2-5, with 7 bases lining up with TRBD2. Germline V gene sequence: CDR1 SGHTA, CDR2 FQGNSA. The CDR3 covers 14 residues. V dropped 7 bases and J dropped 5; count of bases not matched to a gene: 10. CDR3 coding DNA: TGTGCCAGCACCCCGAGGGGCGGGAGTGAGACCCAGTACTTC. Its protein product is CASTPRGGSETQYF.

This chain links TRBV4-2 with TRBJ2-3; possibly TRBD2 for D (6 bases). The CDR3 consists of 17 residues. Germline V gives CDR1 LGHNA, CDR2 YNFKEQ. V lost 2 bases and J lost 5, with 20 bases in between. CDR3: CASSQSLTRGWEDTQYF. DNA for the CDR3: TGTGCCAGCAGCCAATCATTGACTAGGGGTTGGGAAGATACGCAGTATTTT.

This rearrangement joins TRBV27 to TRBJ1-1; D is unclear. The V end was cut by 3 bases, the J end by 4 bases, with 9 bases between. This CDR3 contains 13 residues. Germline V gives CDR1 MNHEY, CDR2 SMNVEV (reference sequence). The CDR3 DNA sequence: TGTGCCAGCAGTTTCTCCATGGGCACTGAAGCTTTCTTT. Protein: CASSFSMGTEAFF.

This clonotype has a handful of counts. The CDR3 nucleotides read TGTGCCAGCAGTTTCGGGCTTAAACCCGATACGCAGTATTTT. This translates into CASSFGLKPDTQYF. The chain is built from TRBV27 and TRBJ2-3; no definite D call. Trimming took 3 bases from V and 6 from J, leaving 13 bases between them. Germline V lookup: CDR1 MNHEY, CDR2 SMNVEV (reference sequence). The CDR3 sequence is 14 residues long.

The V call is TRBV20-1, the J call TRBJ2-5; the D gene is possibly TRBD2 (5 bases). In germline, CDR1 is DFQATT, CDR2 SNEGSKA (reference sequence). V lost 0 bases and J lost 1, with 12 bases in between. This CDR3 spans 15 amino acids. The CDR3 here is CSARDLKAAQETQYF. The CDR3 DNA reads as TGCAGTGCTAGAGATCTTAAAGCGGCCCAAGAGACCCAGTACTTC.

This clonotype occurred many times. The chain recombines TRBV7-8 with TRBJ2-5, with D unresolved. Germline CDR1 SGHVS, CDR2 FQNEAQ. V shed 3 bases and J shed 2 bases, with 10 bases lying between them. The CDR3 consists of 14 residues. The CDR3 loop reads CASSFPNEQETQYF. The CDR3 DNA reads as TGTGCCAGCAGCTTTCCAAATGAACAAGAGACCCAGTACTTC.

The chain joins TRBV20-1 to TRBJ1-5; TRBD1 matches at 7 bases. Germline trimming cut 3 bases from V and 3 bases from J; bases unmatched to any gene: 5. This CDR3 has 14 amino acids. The V gene's germline CDR1 is DFQATT and CDR2 SNEGSKA (reference sequence). This CDR3 reads CSASRDSSNQPQHF. CDR3 DNA sequence: TGCAGTGCTAGTCGGGACAGCTCCAATCAGCCCCAGCATTTT.

This clonotype was found many times. The genes are TRBV20-1 and TRBJ2-1; tentatively, D is TRBD2 (7 bases). The V end lost 1 base, the J end lost 9 bases, and 16 bases lay between the germline ends. This CDR3 is built from 14 residues. CDR1 is DFQATT and CDR2 is SNEGSKA in the germline V gene (reference sequence). The CDR3 region is CSARVERRGGEQFF. As DNA, the CDR3 is TGCAGTGCTAGAGTTGAGCGGAGGGGGGGTGAGCAGTTCTTC.

This clonotype occurred many times. The V gene is TRBV6-5, the J gene TRBJ2-7; TRBD1 matches 10 bases. There are 14 residues in the CDR3. CDR1 is MNHEY, CDR2 SVGAGI, per germline. The V and J ends lost 8 bases and 0 bases, in that order; junction bases with no gene match: 4. This CDR3 is CASGTGEFSYEQYF. The CDR3 DNA follows: TGTGCCAGCGGGACAGGGGAATTCTCCTACGAGCAGTACTTC.

The chain carries TRBV4-3 and TRBJ1-1; the D gene is possibly TRBD1 (5 bases). Germline V CDR1 and CDR2: LGHNA, YSLEER. Trimming shortened V by 1 base and J by 3 bases, and 15 bases separated the two germline ends. There are 16 residues in the CDR3. The CDR3 spells CASSQALTRDYTEAFF. The CDR3 nucleotides read TGCGCCAGCAGCCAAGCCCTGACAAGGGACTACACTGAAGCTTTCTTT.

This clonotype was detected many times. The genes are TRBV20-1 and TRBJ2-4, with no clear D. Trimming shortened V by 0 bases and J by 5 bases, and 14 bases separated the two germline ends. The CDR3 consists of 15 residues. CDR1 and CDR2 (germline): DFQATT, SNEGSKA (reference sequence). The CDR3 sequence: CSARDLYAHQNIQYF. The CDR3 bases are TGCAGTGCTAGAGATCTGTACGCGCACCAAAACATTCAGTACTTC.

This clonotype was seen only a few times. The chain couples TRBV5-1 to TRBJ2-3; weak D call: TRBD2 (6 bases). Germline V gene lookup returns CDR1 SGHRS and CDR2 YFSETQ. V was cut by 0 bases and J by 1 base, with 9 bases left in between. This CDR3 has 15 residues. The CDR3 here is CASSLVASGTDTQYF. DNA of the CDR3: TGCGCCAGCAGCTTGGTCGCTAGCGGCACAGATACGCAGTATTTT.

The genes are TRBV6-1 and TRBJ2-6; a possible D gene is TRBD1 (6 bases). There are 15 residues in the CDR3. V was clipped by 2 bases and J by 16 bases, with 21 bases between them. Germline V gene sequence: CDR1 MNHNS, CDR2 SASEGT. CDR3: CASSETPTGVSLLTF. The CDR3 bases are TGTGCCAGCAGTGAAACCCCGACAGGTGTCTCGCTGCTGACTTTC.

This clonotype was recorded at least ten times. The chain joins TRBV6-5 to TRBJ2-1; TRBD2 is a possible D gene (5 bases). CDR3 size: 14 residues. Germline V CDR1 and CDR2: MNHEY, SVGAGI. The ends were cut back, 2 bases at V and 0 bases at J, with 5 bases in the middle. The CDR3 DNA sequence: TGTGCCAGCAGTTACGGGAGCTCCTACAATGAGCAGTTCTTC. Residues: CASSYGSSYNEQFF.

The chain uses TRBV7-9 and TRBJ2-7; D not certain. This CDR3 has 13 residues. Germline values: CDR1 SEHNR, CDR2 FQNEAQ (reference sequence). Trimming left V 2 bases short and J 1 base short, with 6 bases between. This CDR3 is CASSLPASYEQYF. The DNA for the CDR3 is TGTGCCAGCAGCTTACCAGCTTCCTACGAGCAGTACTTC. The whole variable domain, remainder taken from reference TRBV7-9 and TRBJ2-7, is DTGVSQNPRHKITKRGQNVTFRCDPISEHNRLYWYRQTLGQGPEFLTYFQNEAQLEKSRLLSDRFSAERPKGSFSTLEIQRTEQGDSAMYLCASSLPASYEQYFGPGTRLTVT.

The table lists this clonotype with a few counts. The V gene is TRBV6-5, the J gene TRBJ2-3; possibly TRBD1 or TRBD2 for D (5 bases each). The CDR3 length is 16 residues. Trimming removed 6 bases from V and 0 bases from J, with 16 bases in between. The germline CDR1 and CDR2 sequences are MNHEY and SVGAGI. The CDR3 spells CASRVTGTLSTDTQYF. The DNA for the CDR3 is TGTGCCAGCAGGGTGACCGGGACGCTGAGCACAGATACGCAGTATTTT.

The CDR3 here is CASSLDGLYYNEQFF. DNA for the CDR3: TGTGCCAGCAGCTTGGACGGCCTCTACTACAATGAGCAGTTCTTC. The chain employs TRBV5-4 and TRBJ2-1; D is ambiguous. Trimming removed 0 bases at V and 3 bases at J, with 10 bases between. This CDR3 region has 15 residues. Germline CDR1 is SGHNT and CDR2 is YYREEE (reference sequence).